The source of this TCR beta chain is a study of graft-versus-host responses after intestinal transplantation. At the level of the study: Every one of the recipients received anti-thymocyte globulin induction and afterwards took tacrolimus and steroids for around 3 years.

TCRdb's copy holds only in-frame clones and misses some; the assay was immunoSEQ multiplex PCR. Here the sample spans more than 85,000 clones, under 95% being singletons. A remark on this clone: Its target is unknown.

Whole-study results and caveats: The study found high graft-versus-host to host-versus-graft clonal ratios in allografts of patients with graft-donor T cell macrochimerism.

Sequencing used unstimulated CD8+ T cells sorted from spleen or lymph node cells, obtained before transplant. The TCR sequence derives from a human donor who was the organ donor for an intestinal transplant.

CDR3 region: CASSEFAVADTQYF. CDR3 DNA sequence: TGTGCCAGCAGTGAATTTGCAGTGGCAGATACGCAGTATTTT. The J gene is TRBJ2-3, the V gene TRBV25-1; D gene unclear. Germline-derived CDR1 and CDR2 are MGHDK and SYGVNS. Trimming took off 1 base at V and 4 bases at J, with 9 bases between the two ends. There are 14 residues in the CDR3.